This entry lists 11 T cell receptor beta chains sequenced from one sample in a study of cytomegalovirus exposure and HLA in healthy donors. The PCR contained 60 Vbeta and 13 Jbeta primers. Profiling relied on immunoSEQ multiplex PCR, and the TCRdb table lists in-frame clones only, not all of them. The sample holds more than 85,000 clones, around 77% seen once. The sample taken for sequencing was PBMCs. These receptors all stem from a boy younger than 18 in good health and CMV-seronegative.

This clone was seen only a few times. This chain joins TRBV29-1 and TRBJ2-7, with 7 nucleotides matching TRBD1. The trim removed 7 bases at V and 2 bases at J, leaving 5 bases unmatched. Germline V CDR1 and CDR2: SQVTM, ANQGSEA. The CDR3 runs 12 residues. For the CDR3, the DNA is TGCAGCGCTGTGACAGGGCCCTACGAGCAGTACTTC. It is translated as CSAVTGPYEQYF.

The V and J genes are TRBV27 and TRBJ1-2; D is ambiguous. This CDR3 is 13 amino acids long. The V gene's germline CDR1 is MNHEY and CDR2 SMNVEV (reference sequence). Between the trimmed V and J ends, which lost 3 bases and 2 bases, there was a span of 7 bases. The CDR3 DNA follows: TGTGCCAGCAGTTTGACATCAAACTATGGCTACACCTTC. Encoded protein: CASSLTSNYGYTF.

Only a few counts were recorded for this clone. This chain links TRBV7-3 with TRBJ1-2; perhaps TRBD1 as D (6 bases). Germline CDR1 reads SGHTA; CDR2 reads FQGTGA. CDR3 size: 14 residues. V was clipped by 4 bases and J by 2 bases, with 11 bases between them. The CDR3 here is CASSSGTMNYGYTF. The DNA for the CDR3 is TGTGCCAGCAGCTCCGGGACAATGAACTATGGCTACACCTTC. Full variable domain (outside the CDR3, taken from reference TRBV7-3 and TRBJ1-2): GAGVSQTPSNKVTEKGKYVELRCDPISGHTALYWYRQSLGQGPEFLIYFQGTGAADDSGLPNDRFFAVRPEGSVSTLKIQRTERGDSAVYLCASSSGTMNYGYTFGSGTRLTVV.

In this sample, this clone turned up once. The rearrangement joins TRBV30 to TRBJ1-2, with D uncertain. The CDR3 has 15 amino acids. Germline CDR1 is GTSNPN and CDR2 is SVGIG (reference sequence). V was clipped by 0 bases and J by 2 bases, with 13 bases between them. The CDR3 here is CAWSVKATLNYGYTF. The CDR3 DNA reads as TGTGCCTGGAGTGTAAAAGCGACTCTAAACTATGGCTACACCTTC. Full variable domain (missing parts from reference TRBV30 and TRBJ1-2): SQTIHQWPATLVQPVGSPLSLECTVEGTSNPNLYWYRQAAGRGLQLLFYSVGIGQISSEVPQNLSASRPQDRQFILSSKKLLLSDSGFYLCAWSVKATLNYGYTFGSGTRLTVV.

V and J are TRBV12-2 and TRBJ2-7; TRBD2, the D gene given by the table, was not confirmed from the DNA. TRBV12-2 is tagged as a pseudogene. CDR3 length: 15 residues. In DNA form, the CDR3 reads TGTGCAAGTCGCTTAGGAGTAGGCTACTACTACGAGCAGTACTTC. This translates into CASRLGVGYYYEQYF.

This rearrangement joins TRBV2 to TRBJ2-7, with no clear D. The CDR3 contains 12 residues. Per germline, CDR1 SNHLY and CDR2 FYNNEI. Trimming shortened V by 2 bases and J by 3 bases, and 5 bases separated the two germline ends. The CDR3 here is CASSEYGYEQYF. DNA of the CDR3: TGTGCCAGCAGTGAATACGGCTACGAGCAGTACTTC.

This chain connects TRBV6-5 to TRBJ2-7; TRBD1 matches at 7 bases. CDR3 length equals 15 residues. Germline V CDR1 and CDR2: MNHEY, SVGAGI. The V segment lost 2 bases and the J segment 4 bases; nucleotides outside the gene matches: 8. The CDR3 reads CASSYRRQGWYEQYF. The CDR3 DNA follows: TGTGCCAGCAGTTACCGTAGACAGGGTTGGTACGAGCAGTACTTC.

The chain employs TRBV27 and TRBJ2-7; 12 nucleotides agree with TRBD1. V trimming: 3 bases; J trimming: 6 bases; junction bases outside the gene matches: 3. CDR3 length: 14 residues. Germline loops: CDR1 MNHEY, CDR2 SMNVEV (reference sequence). The CDR3 loop reads CASSLGTGGLEQYF. The CDR3 region has the DNA TGTGCCAGCAGTTTGGGGACAGGGGGCCTCGAGCAGTACTTC.

The gene calls are TRBV6-1 and TRBJ1-5; 8 bases are shared with TRBD1. Unmatched junction bases numbered 7, after V lost 9 bases and J lost 3 bases. Germline V gene sequence: CDR1 MNHNS, CDR2 SASEGT. The CDR3 extends over 14 amino acids. The CDR3: CASLDRAYNQPQHF. The CDR3 coding sequence is TGTGCCAGTTTGGACAGGGCCTACAATCAGCCCCAGCATTTT.

The chain employs TRBV6-6 and TRBJ2-2; 10 nucleotides agree with TRBD2. The V and J ends lost 3 bases and 1 base, in that order; junction bases with no gene match: 2. Germline V gives CDR1 MNHNY, CDR2 SVGAGI (reference sequence). CDR3 length equals 16 residues. The CDR3 coding sequence is TGTGCCAGCAGTTATCAGCGGGGGGGGAACACCGGGGAGCTGTTTTTT. Translation: CASSYQRGGNTGELFF.

The CDR3 bases are TGTGCCAGCAGCCTACCTGACACAGATACGCAGTATTTT. Encoded protein: CASSLPDTDTQYF. The rearrangement uses TRBV6-1 and TRBJ2-3; no definite D call. The CDR3 consists of 13 residues. V was clipped by 6 bases and J by 2 bases, with 9 bases between them. Germline lookup yields CDR1 MNHNS and CDR2 SASEGT.